The clone carrying this TCR beta chain was picked up a small number of times. Trimming stripped 5 bases from V and 7 bases from J, with 26 bases between. There are 17 residues in the CDR3. Per germline, CDR1 MNHEY and CDR2 SMNVEV (reference sequence). This entry belongs to a study of OX40 agonist ivuxolimab in advanced cancers. The table came from immunoSEQ multiplex PCR; TCRdb's copy has only in-frame clones and leaves some out. The sample has some 66,000 clones, roughly 80% seen once; the top ten hold 2% to 3%. At baseline, cycle 4 day 1, and cycle 7 day 1, blood was sampled. The receptor's source is an adult with an advanced solid tumor such as melanoma, head and neck, liver or kidney cancer. The source was CD4+ or CD8+ T cells sorted from blood, collected in a trial of the OX40 agonist ivuxolimab. This chain links TRBV27 with TRBJ2-5; D is undetermined. CDR3 region: CASSPGPVRVGEATQYF. The CDR3, as DNA: TGTGCCAGCAGTCCTGGCCCCGTTCGGGTAGGCGAAGCGACCCAGTACTTC.